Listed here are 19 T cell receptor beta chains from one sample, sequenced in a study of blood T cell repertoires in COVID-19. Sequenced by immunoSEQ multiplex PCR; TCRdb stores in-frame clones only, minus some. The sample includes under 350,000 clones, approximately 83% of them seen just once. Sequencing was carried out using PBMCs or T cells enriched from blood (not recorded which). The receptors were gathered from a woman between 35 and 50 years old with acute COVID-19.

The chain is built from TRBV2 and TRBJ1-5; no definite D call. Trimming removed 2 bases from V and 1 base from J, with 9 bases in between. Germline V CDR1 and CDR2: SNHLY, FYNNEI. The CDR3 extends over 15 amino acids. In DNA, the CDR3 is TGTGCCAGCAGTGAACGAGGGTTAAGCAATCAGCCCCAGCATTTT. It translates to CASSERGLSNQPQHF.

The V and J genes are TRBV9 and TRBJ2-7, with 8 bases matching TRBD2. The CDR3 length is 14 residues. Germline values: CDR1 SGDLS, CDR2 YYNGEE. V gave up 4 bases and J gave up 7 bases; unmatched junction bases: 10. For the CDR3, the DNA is TGTGCCAGCAGCCGAGCGGGAGCCCTTTCGGAGCAGTACTTC. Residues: CASSRAGALSEQYF.

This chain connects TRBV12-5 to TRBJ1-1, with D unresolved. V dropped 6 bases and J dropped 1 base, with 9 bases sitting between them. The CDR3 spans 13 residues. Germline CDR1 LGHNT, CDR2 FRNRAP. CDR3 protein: CASGPEPNTEAFF. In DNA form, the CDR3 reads TGTGCTAGTGGCCCCGAGCCGAACACTGAAGCTTTCTTT.

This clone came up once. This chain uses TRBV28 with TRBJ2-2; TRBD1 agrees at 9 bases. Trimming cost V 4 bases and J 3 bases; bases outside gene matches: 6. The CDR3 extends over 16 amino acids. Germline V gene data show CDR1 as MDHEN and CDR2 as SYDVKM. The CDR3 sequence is CASSSRQGVYTGELFF. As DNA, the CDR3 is TGTGCCAGCAGTTCGCGACAGGGGGTTTACACCGGGGAGCTGTTTTTT.

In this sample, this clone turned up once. CDR3 in DNA: TGTGCCAGCAGTGAATGGGGCAGGGTGGGAACTAATGAAAAACTGTTTTTT. Protein sequence: CASSEWGRVGTNEKLFF. This chain links TRBV25-1 with TRBJ1-4; a possible D gene is TRBD1 (5 bases). The V and J ends lost 1 base and 1 base respectively, with 13 bases between them. Germline values: CDR1 MGHDK, CDR2 SYGVNS. This CDR3 region has 17 residues.

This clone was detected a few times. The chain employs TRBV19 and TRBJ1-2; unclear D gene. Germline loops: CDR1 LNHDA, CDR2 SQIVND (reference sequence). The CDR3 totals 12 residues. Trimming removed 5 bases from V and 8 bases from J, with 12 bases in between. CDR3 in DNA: TGTGCCAGTAGTCCGGACTTTGGAGGCTACACCTTC. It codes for CASSPDFGGYTF.

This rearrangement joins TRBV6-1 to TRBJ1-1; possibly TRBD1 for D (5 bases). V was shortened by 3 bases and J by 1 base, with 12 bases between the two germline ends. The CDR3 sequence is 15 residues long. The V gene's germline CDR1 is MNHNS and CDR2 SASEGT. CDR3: CASSDLGASNTEAFF. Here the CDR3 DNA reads TGTGCCAGCAGTGACCTAGGGGCCTCGAACACTGAAGCTTTCTTT.

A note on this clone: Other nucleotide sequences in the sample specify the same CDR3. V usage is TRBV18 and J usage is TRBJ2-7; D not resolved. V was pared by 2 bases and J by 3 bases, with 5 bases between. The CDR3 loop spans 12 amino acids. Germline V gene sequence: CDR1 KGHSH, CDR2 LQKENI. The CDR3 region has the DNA TGTGCCAGCTCACCAAACTTCTACGAGCAGTACTTC. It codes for CASSPNFYEQYF.

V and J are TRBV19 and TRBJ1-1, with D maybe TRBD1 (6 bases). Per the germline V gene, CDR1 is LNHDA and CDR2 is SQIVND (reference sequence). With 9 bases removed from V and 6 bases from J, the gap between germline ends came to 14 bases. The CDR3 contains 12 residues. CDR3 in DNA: TGTGCCAGCATCTCAGGGGCGGCTGAAGCTTTCTTT. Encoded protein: CASISGAAEAFF.

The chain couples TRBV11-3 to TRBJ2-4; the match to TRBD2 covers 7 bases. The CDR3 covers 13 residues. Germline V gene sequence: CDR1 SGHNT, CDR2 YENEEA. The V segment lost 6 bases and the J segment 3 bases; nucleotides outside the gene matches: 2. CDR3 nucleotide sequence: TGTGCCAGCAGTGGGGGGGACAAAAACATTCAGTACTTC. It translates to CASSGGDKNIQYF.

The CDR3 is CASSEAFVGQGRGGYTF. The CDR3 bases are TGTGCCAGCAGTGAAGCGTTTGTGGGACAGGGGAGAGGGGGCTACACCTTC. This sequence joins TRBV6-1 and TRBJ1-2; 10 nucleotides match TRBD1. The CDR3 totals 17 residues. From germline, CDR1 is MNHNS and CDR2 SASEGT. Trimming removed 0 bases from V and 8 bases from J; junction bases left unmatched: 12.

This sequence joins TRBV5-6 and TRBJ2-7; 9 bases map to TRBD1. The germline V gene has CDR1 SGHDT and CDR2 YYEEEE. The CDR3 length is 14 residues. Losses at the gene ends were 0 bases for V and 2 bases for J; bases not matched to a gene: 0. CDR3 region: CASSLGDRAYEQYF. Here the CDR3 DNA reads TGTGCCAGCAGCTTGGGGGACAGGGCCTACGAGCAGTACTTC.

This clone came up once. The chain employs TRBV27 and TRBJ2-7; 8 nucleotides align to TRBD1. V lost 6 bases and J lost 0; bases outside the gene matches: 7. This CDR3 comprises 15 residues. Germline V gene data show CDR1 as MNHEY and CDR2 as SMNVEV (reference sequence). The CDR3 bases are TGTGCCAGCAGACCGGACAGGGCTAGCTCCTACGAGCAGTACTTC. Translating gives CASRPDRASSYEQYF.

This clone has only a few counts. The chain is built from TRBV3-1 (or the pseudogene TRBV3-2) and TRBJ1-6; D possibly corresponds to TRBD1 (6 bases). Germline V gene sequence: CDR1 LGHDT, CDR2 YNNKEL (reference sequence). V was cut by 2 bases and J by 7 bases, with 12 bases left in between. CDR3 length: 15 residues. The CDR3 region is CASSQSTGQNSPLHF. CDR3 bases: TGTGCCAGCAGCCAATCTACGGGACAAAATTCACCCCTCCACTTT.

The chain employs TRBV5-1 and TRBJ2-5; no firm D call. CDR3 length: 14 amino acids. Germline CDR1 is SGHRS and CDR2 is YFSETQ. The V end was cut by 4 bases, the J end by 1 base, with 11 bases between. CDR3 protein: CASSLGNSQETQYF. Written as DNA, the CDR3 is TGCGCCAGCAGCCTCGGAAACAGCCAAGAGACCCAGTACTTC.

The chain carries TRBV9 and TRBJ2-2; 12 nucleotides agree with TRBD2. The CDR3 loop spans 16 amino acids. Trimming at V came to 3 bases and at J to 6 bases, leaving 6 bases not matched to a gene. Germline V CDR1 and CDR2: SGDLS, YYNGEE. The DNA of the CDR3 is TGTGCCAGCAGCGCCACTAGCGGGAGGTTCGCCGGGGAGCTGTTTTTT. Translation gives CASSATSGRFAGELFF.

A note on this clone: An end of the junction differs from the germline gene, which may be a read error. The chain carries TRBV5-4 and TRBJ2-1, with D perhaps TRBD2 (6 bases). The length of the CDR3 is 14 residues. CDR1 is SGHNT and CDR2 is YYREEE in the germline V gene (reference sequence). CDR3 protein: CASRLDYSYNEQFF. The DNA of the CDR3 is TGTGCCAGCAGATTGGACTACTCCTACAATGAGCAGTTCTTC.

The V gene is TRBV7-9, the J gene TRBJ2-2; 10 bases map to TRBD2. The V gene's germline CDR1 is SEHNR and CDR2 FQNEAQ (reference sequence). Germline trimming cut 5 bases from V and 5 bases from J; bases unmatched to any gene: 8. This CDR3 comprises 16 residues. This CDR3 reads CASSQLAGDGTGELFF. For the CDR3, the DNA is TGTGCCAGCAGCCAGCTAGCGGGAGATGGGACCGGGGAGCTGTTTTTT.

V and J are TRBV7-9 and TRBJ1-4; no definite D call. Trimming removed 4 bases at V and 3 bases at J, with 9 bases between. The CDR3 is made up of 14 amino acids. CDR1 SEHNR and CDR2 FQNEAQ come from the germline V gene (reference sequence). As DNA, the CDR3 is TGTGCCAGCAGCTCGGGATCAGCTAATGAAAAACTGTTTTTT. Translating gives CASSSGSANEKLFF.